This is a list of T cell receptor beta chains from one sample in a study of cytomegalovirus exposure and HLA in healthy donors. TCRdb's table, derived via immunoSEQ multiplex PCR, lists solely in-frame clones and lacks some. In the table there are about 140,000 clones, 60% to 85% of which are singletons. The specimen was PBMCs. These TCRs come from a male donor in good health and CMV-seropositive. Each CDR3 is given with its conserved first and last residue. Fields, in order: clone size, J gene, D gene, V gene, CDR3 DNA, CDR3 protein. A D gene is named only where the DNA matches it firmly. Clone size is given for some rows only: seen once, a few or many times, or a class if the clone is expanded.

>once|TRBJ2-7|TRBD2|TRBV5-5
TGTGCCAGCAGAAGTGTTAGCGGGGGGAACGAGCAGTACTTC
CASRSVSGGNEQYF
>once|TRBJ2-3|TRBD2|TRBV11-2
TGTGCCAGCAGCTCAGGGACTAGCGGCATAACGCAGTATTTT
CASSSGTSGITQYF
>few|TRBJ1-1|TRBD1|TRBV27
TGTGCCAGCAGTCCACAGGGGATTCACAACACTGAAGCTTTCTTT
CASSPQGIHNTEAFF
>.|TRBJ2-1|TRBD2|TRBV30
TGTGCCTGGAGACTAGCGGGAGGGTCCTCATGGTACAATGAGCAGTTCTTC
CAWRLAGGSSWYNEQFF
>.|TRBJ1-2|.|TRBV11-3
TGTGCCAGCAGCTCTTCACAGGGTTTAGACTATGGCTACACCTTC
CASSSSQGLDYGYTF
>.|TRBJ1-2|.|TRBV6-1
TGTGCCAGCAGTGCCCGGGACTCCTATGGCTACACCTTC
CASSARDSYGYTF
>.|TRBJ1-6|.|TRBV6-5
TGTGCCAGCAGTTATGACTGGAGCTCCTATAATTCACCCCTCCACTTT
CASSYDWSSYNSPLHF
>.|TRBJ1-2|TRBD1|TRBV28
TGTGCCAGCAGATATATGGGACAGGGGTATGGCTACACCTTC
CASRYMGQGYGYTF
>once|TRBJ1-1|.|TRBV29-1
TGCAGCGTTGAAGTGAAGGGACTGAAGAACACTGAAGCTTTCTTT
CSVEVKGLKNTEAFF
>.|TRBJ1-6|.|TRBV2
TGTGCCAGCACTCCCTCCAGGTCACCCCTCCACTTT
CASTPSRSPLHF
>few|TRBJ2-5|TRBD2|TRBV29-1
TGCAGCCATAGCGGGACCGGCCAAGAGACCCAGTACTTC
CSHSGTGQETQYF
>.|TRBJ1-1|TRBD1|TRBV15
TGTGCCACCAGGGCAGGGGGCACTGAAGCTTTCTTT
CATRAGGTEAFF
>.|TRBJ1-5|.|TRBV4-1
TGCGCCAGCAGCCACCCAGACACCTATAGCAATCAGCCCCAGCATTTT
CASSHPDTYSNQPQHF
>.|TRBJ2-7|.|TRBV7-2
TGTGCCAGCAGCTTAGTGGGGGACACGTCCTACGAGCAGTACTTC
CASSLVGDTSYEQYF
>.|TRBJ2-1|TRBD2|TRBV5-4
TGTGCCAGCAGCTTCCGGACTAGCGGGAGGGTTCACAATGAGCAGTTCTTC
CASSFRTSGRVHNEQFF
>.|TRBJ2-3|TRBD1|TRBV5-5
TGTGCCAGCAGCGGGGTACAGGGGGGCACAGATACGCAGTATTTT
CASSGVQGGTDTQYF
>few|TRBJ1-1|.|TRBV4-2
TGTGCCAGCCTTAAGATCGCGGCCCTCAGAACTGAAGCTTTCTTT
CASLKIAALRTEAFF
>.|TRBJ2-3|.|TRBV21-1
TGTGCCAGCAGCACACGGACTAGCGGGAGCCGCGCAGATACGCAGTATTTT
CASSTRTSGSRADTQYF
>.|TRBJ2-7|.|TRBV4-3
TGCGCCAGCAGCCAAGCTATAGTTGGGCCTTCCTACGAGCAGTACTTC
CASSQAIVGPSYEQYF
>once|TRBJ1-1|TRBD1|TRBV7-8
TGTGCCAGCAGCCCCCACAGGGGTCAGAACACTGAAGCTTTCTTT
CASSPHRGQNTEAFF
>.|TRBJ2-1|TRBD1|TRBV4-1
TGCGCCAGCAGCCAAGAGGCGGGTGACACAGGGGATTACAATGAGCAGTTCTTC
CASSQEAGDTGDYNEQFF
>.|TRBJ1-2|TRBD1|TRBV11-2
TGTGCCAGCAGCCCGATTAACAGGGGTTTGTGGGGCTACACCTTC
CASSPINRGLWGYTF
>.|TRBJ1-5|TRBD1|TRBV28
TGTGCCAGCAGTTTGGACAGGGGGCTATATCAGCCCCAGCATTTT
CASSLDRGLYQPQHF
>.|TRBJ1-1|TRBD1|TRBV6-1
TGTGCCAGCAGTCGACAGGGTCTCGGCACTGAAGCTTTCTTT
CASSRQGLGTEAFF
>.|TRBJ1-1|.|TRBV7-9
TGTGCCAGCAGCTTAGGGGGCAGGGCCGCTTTCTTT
CASSLGGRAAFF
>.|TRBJ2-5|.|TRBV9
TGTGCCAGCTCTGGAGAGCTCTGGGAGACCCAGTACTTC
CASSGELWETQYF
>once|TRBJ2-7|.|TRBV7-8
TGTGCCAGCAGCTTAGGCGGGGGCCACGAGCAGTACTTC
CASSLGGGHEQYF
>.|TRBJ2-5|.|TRBV5-8
TGTGCCAGCAGCTCACCCCCAGGACAACGACAAGAGACCCAGTACTTC
CASSSPPGQRQETQYF
>.|TRBJ1-2|.|TRBV5-1
TGCGCCAGCAGCTTTGCCGAGAACTATGGCTACACCTTC
CASSFAENYGYTF
>few|TRBJ1-6|.|TRBV6-5
TGTGCCAGCAGGCGCGAGATAGTGGCACCCCTCCACTTT
CASRREIVAPLHF
>.|TRBJ1-2|TRBD1|TRBV19
TGTGCCAGCCGGGACTCCCGTGGGGACAGGGGGTTTCACTATGGCTACACCTTC
CASRDSRGDRGFHYGYTF
>.|TRBJ1-2|.|TRBV2
TGTGCCAGCAGTGAACAGGGAAATGGCTACACCTTC
CASSEQGNGYTF
>few|TRBJ2-7|TRBD1|TRBV28
TGTGCCAGCAGTTTCGAATGGGTCGGACAGGGGGCGCCTAACGAGCAGTACTTC
CASSFEWVGQGAPNEQYF
>once|TRBJ1-2|TRBD1|TRBV18
TGTGCCAGCTCCCCCGGACAGGGGAAGGGCTACACCTTC
CASSPGQGKGYTF
>.|TRBJ2-6|.|TRBV28
TGTGCCAGCAGTCAACTGGACAACTCTGGGGCCAACGTCCTGACTTTC
CASSQLDNSGANVLTF
>once|TRBJ1-5|TRBD1|TRBV7-9
TGTGCCAGCAGCTTAGGTCAGGGGCAGGGGGCTCAGCCCCAGCATTTT
CASSLGQGQGAQPQHF
>few|TRBJ2-2|TRBD1|TRBV5-1
TGCGCCAGCAGCTCCGGACAGGGTGTGACCGGGGAGCTGTTTTTT
CASSSGQGVTGELFF
>.|TRBJ2-2|.|TRBV5-1
TGCGCCAGCAGCTTGTACGAGTTAGGGGAGCTGTTTTTT
CASSLYELGELFF
>.|TRBJ2-1|.|TRBV5-8
TGTGCCAGCAGTGTACAGCTCTCCTACAATGAGCAGTTCTTC
CASSVQLSYNEQFF
>.|TRBJ1-5|.|TRBV7-8
TGTGCCAGCAGCTTAGGGGTAGGACACCAGCCCCAGCATTTT
CASSLGVGHQPQHF
>.|TRBJ2-1|.|TRBV11-2
TGTGCCAGCAGCTTAGGCCGGCGCCGGGATAATGAGCAGTTCTTC
CASSLGRRRDNEQFF
>.|TRBJ2-7|.|TRBV5-1
TGCGCCAGCAGCTTTACCTCCTACCAGGGTTGGGACGAGCAGTACTTC
CASSFTSYQGWDEQYF